This TCR beta chain derives from a study of T cells expressing NK-cell markers. On the study more broadly: Sorted CD3+CD56-NKG2C+, CD3+CD56+NKG2C- and CD3+CD56+NKG2C+ T cells were the source of the TCR beta repertoires.

General study points: Whether expanded NKG2C+ T cell clones were HCMV specific stayed uncertain.

Points on this clonotype: Its antigen is unknown.

Using the 5' RACE reads, TCRdb records one entry per CDR3 protein without DNA. Recorded for this sample: 300,000 to 500,000 distinct CDR3 sequences. CDR1 and CDR2 (germline): LNHDA, SQIVND (reference sequence). This CDR3 comprises 11 residues. The TCR comes from a woman aged 45-65 years in good health. This chain uses TRBV19 with TRBJ2-5; TCRdb selects TRBD1, and the lack of DNA leaves this call unchecked. The sequencing input was blood T cells: a sorted CD56 or NKG2C T cell subset, CD4+ or CD8+ T cells, or bulk PBMC T cells (not recorded which). Here the CDR3 reads CATGKGETQYF.